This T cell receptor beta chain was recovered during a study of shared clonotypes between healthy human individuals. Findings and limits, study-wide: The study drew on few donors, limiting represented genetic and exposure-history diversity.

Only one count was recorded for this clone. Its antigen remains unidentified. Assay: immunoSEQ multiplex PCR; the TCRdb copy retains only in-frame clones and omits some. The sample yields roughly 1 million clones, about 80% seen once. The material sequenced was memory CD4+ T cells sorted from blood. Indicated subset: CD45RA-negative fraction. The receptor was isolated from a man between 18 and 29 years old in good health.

The CDR3 coding sequence is TGTGCCAGCAGTTTAGGACTCCGACCGACGAACACTGAAGCTTTCTTT. Amino acid sequence: CASSLGLRPTNTEAFF. This chain joins TRBV28 and TRBJ1-1; D unclear. The germline V and J ends were trimmed by 2 bases and 1 base, with 14 bases remaining between them. CDR3 length: 16 amino acids. Germline V gives CDR1 MDHEN, CDR2 SYDVKM.